The T cell receptor (beta chain) described here comes from a study of cytomegalovirus exposure and HLA in healthy donors. Study results and caveats: The authors later found most CMV-associated TCR beta chains appeared HLA-restricted. In an earlier analysis, about 87% or about 30%: the productive usage of most TCR beta V segments. Excluded were some V segments that proved indistinguishable, including TRBV6-2 and TRBV6-3. Equally common other TCR beta chains were less clonally expanded than HLA-associated ones, a later analysis found.

This PCR relied on a set of 60 Vbeta primers and 13 Jbeta primers. Sequenced by immunoSEQ multiplex PCR; TCRdb stores in-frame clones only, minus some. Of roughly 70,000 clones in the sample, around 74% were seen once. V shed 0 bases and J 9 bases; nucleotides not matched to a gene: 7. The germline CDR1 and CDR2 sequences are SGDLS and YYNGEE. This CDR3 spans 15 amino acids. In regard to this clone: Its antigen remains unidentified.

The chain couples TRBV9 to TRBJ2-1; the match to TRBD2 covers 9 bases. Source material: PBMCs. This clonotype was obtained from a human donor in good health. DNA of the CDR3: TGTGCCAGCAGCGTAGGGGCAGCGGGAGGATTTGAGCAGTTCTTC. Translation: CASSVGAAGGFEQFF.